A single sample is the source of the 6 T cell receptor beta chains below, sequenced in a study of blood T cell repertoires in COVID-19. Using immunoSEQ multiplex PCR, the repertoire was profiled, and TCRdb retains in-frame clones only, with some absent. The sample records more than 95,000 clones, roughly 80% being singletons. The sample taken for sequencing was peripheral blood. The receptors were sampled from a human donor in a cohort sampled during active COVID-19.

The chain carries TRBV12-3 or TRBV12-4 and TRBJ2-7; unclear D gene. The ends were cut back, 6 bases at V and 2 bases at J, with 11 bases in the middle. This CDR3 contains 13 residues. The DNA of the CDR3 is TGTGCCAGCAGGCCGGCGGTAACCTACGAGCAGTACTTC. Translation gives CASRPAVTYEQYF.

The chain recombines TRBV7-2 with TRBJ2-2; no clear D. From germline, CDR1 is SGHTA and CDR2 FQGNSA. The CDR3 runs to 19 residues. The V and J ends lost 1 base and 0 bases respectively, with 18 bases between them. The CDR3: CASSLERTGVLTNTGELFF. The CDR3 nucleotides are TGTGCCAGCAGCTTAGAGCGCACTGGTGTCCTTACGAACACCGGGGAGCTGTTTTTT.

The chain carries TRBV4-2 and TRBJ2-3; tentative D call: TRBD2 (7 bases). Trimming took off 3 bases at V and 1 base at J, with 14 bases between the two ends. Per the germline V gene, CDR1 is LGHNA and CDR2 is YNFKEQ. The CDR3 has 16 residues. The CDR3 region is CASSHATGGRTDTQYF. The CDR3 nucleotides are TGTGCCAGCAGCCATGCTACGGGGGGCCGCACAGATACGCAGTATTTT.

The chain uses TRBV7-9 and TRBJ2-1; 14 nucleotides align to TRBD2. CDR1 is SEHNR, CDR2 FQNEAQ, per germline (reference sequence). V was clipped by 4 bases and J by 7 bases; unmatched bases: 6. The CDR3 is made up of 16 amino acids. DNA for the CDR3: TGTGCCAGCAGCTACGGACTAGCGGGAGGAAAGAATGAGCAGTTCTTC. It is translated as CASSYGLAGGKNEQFF.

The V call is TRBV24-1, the J call TRBJ2-5; 8 bases are a match to TRBD1. Germline CDR1 and CDR2: KGHDR and SFDVKD. V lost 1 base to trimming and J lost 4 bases; unmatched junction nucleotides: 4. The CDR3 sequence is 15 residues long. The CDR3 nucleotides are TGTGCCACCAGTGATTTAACAGGGGGAGCAGAGACCCAGTACTTC. Amino acids: CATSDLTGGAETQYF.

The chain employs TRBV3-1 (or the pseudogene TRBV3-2) and TRBJ2-6, with a weak D call TRBD1 (6 bases). Germline V gene sequence: CDR1 LGHDT, CDR2 YNNKEL (reference sequence). The germline V and J ends were trimmed by 1 base and 2 bases, with 9 bases remaining between them. The CDR3 runs to 16 residues. CDR3: CASSQGNRAGANVLTF. The CDR3, as DNA: TGTGCCAGCAGCCAAGGGAACAGGGCTGGGGCCAACGTCCTGACTTTC.